This T cell receptor beta chain was captured by sequencing in a study of cytomegalovirus exposure and HLA in healthy donors. PCR used 60 Vbeta primers and 13 Jbeta primers. Clones were sequenced by immunoSEQ multiplex PCR, and TCRdb holds only the in-frame ones, with some missing. Of over 85,000 clones in the sample, over 60% were seen once. As regards this clone: The antigen is not known.

With 7 bases removed from V and 2 bases from J, the gap between germline ends came to 15 bases. Looked up from germline, CDR1 is SNHLY and CDR2 is FYNNEI. CDR3 length: 15 amino acids. General study points: Most of the TCR beta V segments (in an earlier analysis) were productive either about 87% or about 30% of the time. Researchers reportedly found TCR beta sequences accurately predicted most subjects' HLA-A and HLA-B alleles. Among TCR sequences, most were rare, though some public TCRs appeared in many donors.

This TCR was sampled from a woman aged 60-75 years in good health and CMV-seropositive. The chain employs TRBV2 and TRBJ2-1; D call uncertain. The sample was PBMCs. The CDR3 sequence is CASTYGRGPYNEQFF. DNA of the CDR3: TGTGCCAGCACGTACGGAAGAGGCCCCTACAATGAGCAGTTCTTC.